This T cell receptor beta chain came from a study of cytomegalovirus exposure and HLA in healthy donors. Libraries were prepared by immunoSEQ multiplex PCR; TCRdb keeps only in-frame clonotypes and omits some of them. The data hold over 75,000 clones, with 85% observed a single time. Regarding this clone: Its antigen is undetermined.

Germline V gene data show CDR1 as SGDLS and CDR2 as YYNGEE. The V end was cut by 0 bases, the J end by 5 bases, with 11 bases between. The CDR3 is 14 amino acids. Study outcomes and limitations: With high specificity and sensitivity, the classifier reportedly diagnosed cytomegalovirus status.

The material sequenced was PBMCs. The clonotype comes from a man younger than 35 in good health and CMV-seropositive. The chain recombines TRBV9 with TRBJ1-1; D uncertain. In nucleotides, the CDR3 is TGTGCCAGCAGCGTAGATGGGCAGTGGACTGAAGCTTTCTTT. This encodes CASSVDGQWTEAFF. Together with reference TRBV9 and TRBJ1-1, the CDR3 gives the full variable domain: DSGVTQTPKHLITATGQRVTLRCSPRSGDLSVYWYQQSLDQGLQFLIQYYNGEERAKGNILERFSAQQFPDLHSELNLSSLELGDSALYFCASSVDGQWTEAFFGQGTRLTVV.